The T cell receptor (beta chain) under discussion was sequenced for a study of T cells in Graves' hyperthyroidism and ophthalmopathy. RNA transcripts were the template for amplifying TCR beta CDR3 regions. Initially, a first-round RT-PCR of the TCR CDR3 employed the HTBI primer set. TCRdb reanalysed the multiplex PCR reads using MiXCR and keeps one entry per CDR3 protein. This table has almost 600,000 distinct CDR3 sequences, 35% to 55% appearing once. Comments on this clonotype: Sequence at one end of the junction differs from germline and may be a read error.

Germline V gene sequence: CDR1 MNHEY, CDR2 SMNVEV (reference sequence). The CDR3 has 15 amino acids. Uncontrolled infection, other autoimmune disease, pregnancy and lactation each barred patients from inclusion. The sequence came from a woman younger than 35 with Graves' hyperthyroidism. Sequencing was carried out using peripheral blood or thyroid tissue (not recorded which). This sequence joins TRBV27 and TRBJ2-6; TRBD1 might be the D (5 bases). DNA of the CDR3: TGTGCCAGCAGTTTATCAGGGTCTGGGGCCAACGTCCTGGCTTTC. It yields the protein CASSLSGSGANVLAF. Full variable domain (rest looked up from reference TRBV27 and TRBJ2-6): EAQVTQNPRYLITVTGKKLTVTCSQNMNHEYMSWYRQDPGLGLRQIYYSMNVEVTDKGDVPEGYKVSRKEKRNFPLILESPSPNQTSLYFCASSLSGSGANVLAFGAGSRLTVL.